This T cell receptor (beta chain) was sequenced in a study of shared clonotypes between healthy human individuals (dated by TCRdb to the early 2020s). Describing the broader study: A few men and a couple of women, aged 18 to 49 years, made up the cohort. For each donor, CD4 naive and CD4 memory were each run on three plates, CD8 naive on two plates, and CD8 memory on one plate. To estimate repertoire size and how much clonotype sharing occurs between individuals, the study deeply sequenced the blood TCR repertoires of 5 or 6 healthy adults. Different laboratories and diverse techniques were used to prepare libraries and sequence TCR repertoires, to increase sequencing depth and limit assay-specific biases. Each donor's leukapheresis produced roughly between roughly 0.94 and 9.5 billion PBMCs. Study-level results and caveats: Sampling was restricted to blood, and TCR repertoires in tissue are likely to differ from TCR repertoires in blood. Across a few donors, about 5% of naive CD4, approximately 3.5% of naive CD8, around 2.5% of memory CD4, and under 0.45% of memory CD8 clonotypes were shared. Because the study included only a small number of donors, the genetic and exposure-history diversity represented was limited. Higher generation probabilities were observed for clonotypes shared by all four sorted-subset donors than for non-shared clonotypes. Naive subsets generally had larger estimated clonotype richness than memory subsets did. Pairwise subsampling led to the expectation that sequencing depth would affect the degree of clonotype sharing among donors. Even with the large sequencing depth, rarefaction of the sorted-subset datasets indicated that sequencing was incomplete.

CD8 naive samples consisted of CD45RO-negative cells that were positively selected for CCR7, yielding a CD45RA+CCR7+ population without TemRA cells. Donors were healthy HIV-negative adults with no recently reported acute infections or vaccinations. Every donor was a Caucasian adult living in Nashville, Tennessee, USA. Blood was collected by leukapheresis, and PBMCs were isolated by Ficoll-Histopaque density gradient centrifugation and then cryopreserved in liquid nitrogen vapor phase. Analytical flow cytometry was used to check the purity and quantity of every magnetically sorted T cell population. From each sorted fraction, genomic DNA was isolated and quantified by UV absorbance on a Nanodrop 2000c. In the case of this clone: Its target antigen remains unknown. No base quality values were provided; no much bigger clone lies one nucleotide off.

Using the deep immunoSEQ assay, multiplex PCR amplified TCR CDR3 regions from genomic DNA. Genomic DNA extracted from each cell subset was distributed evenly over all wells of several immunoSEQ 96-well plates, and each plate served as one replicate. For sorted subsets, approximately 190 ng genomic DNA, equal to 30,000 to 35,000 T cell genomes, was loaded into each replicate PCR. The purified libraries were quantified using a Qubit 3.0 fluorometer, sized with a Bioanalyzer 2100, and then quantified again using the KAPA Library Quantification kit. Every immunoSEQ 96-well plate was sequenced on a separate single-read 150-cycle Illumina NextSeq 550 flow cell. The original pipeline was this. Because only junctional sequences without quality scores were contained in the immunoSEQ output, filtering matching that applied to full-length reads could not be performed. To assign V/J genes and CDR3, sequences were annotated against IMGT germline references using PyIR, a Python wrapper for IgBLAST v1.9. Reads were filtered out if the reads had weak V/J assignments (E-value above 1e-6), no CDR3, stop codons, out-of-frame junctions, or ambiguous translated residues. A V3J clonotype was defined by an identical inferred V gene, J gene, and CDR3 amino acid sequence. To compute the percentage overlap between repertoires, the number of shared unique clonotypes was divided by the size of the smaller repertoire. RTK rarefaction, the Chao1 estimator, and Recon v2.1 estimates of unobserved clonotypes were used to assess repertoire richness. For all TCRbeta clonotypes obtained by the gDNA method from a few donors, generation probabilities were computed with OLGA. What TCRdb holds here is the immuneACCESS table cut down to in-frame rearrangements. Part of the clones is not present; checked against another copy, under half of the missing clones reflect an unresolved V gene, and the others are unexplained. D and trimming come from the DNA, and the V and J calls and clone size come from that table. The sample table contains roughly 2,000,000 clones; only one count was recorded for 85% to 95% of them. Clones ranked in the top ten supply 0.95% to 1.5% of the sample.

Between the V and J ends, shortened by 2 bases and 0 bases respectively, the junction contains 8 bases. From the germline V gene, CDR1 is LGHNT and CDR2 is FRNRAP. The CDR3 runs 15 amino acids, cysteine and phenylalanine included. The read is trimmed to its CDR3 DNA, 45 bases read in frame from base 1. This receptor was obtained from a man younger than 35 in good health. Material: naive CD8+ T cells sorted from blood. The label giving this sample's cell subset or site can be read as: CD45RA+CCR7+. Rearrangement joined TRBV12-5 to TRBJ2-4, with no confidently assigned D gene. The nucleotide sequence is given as TGTGCTAGTGGTTTGTGCAGCCCAGCCAAAAACATTCAGTACTTC. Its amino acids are CASGLCSPAKNIQYF.